The entry below gives a single TCR beta chain sequence along with its context. Other DNA sequences from this sample encode an identical CDR3 as well. The authors ran the assay at deep level. Original processing notes: Junction-only sequences produced by ImmunoSEQ had no quality scores, so filtering differed. This table comes from immunoSEQ multiplex PCR, and its TCRdb copy is limited to in-frame clones, with some not included. V and J calls plus clone size are reproduced from that table; the DNA served to infer D and trimming. The sample lists about 2 million clones; over 85% were seen once. V was pared by 0 bases and J by 6 bases, with 4 bases of the junction left unmatched. The CDR3 spans 15 residues. Germline CDR1 is SGHRS and CDR2 is YFSETQ. The sample originates from a study of shared clonotypes between healthy human individuals.

The V and J genes are TRBV5-1 and TRBJ2-2; 8 bases fit TRBD2. The source of this sequence is a man aged 18 to 29 in good health. The sequenced sample consisted of naive CD4+ T cells sorted from blood. The sample's subset: CD45RA+ positively selected. The CDR3 DNA follows: TGCGCCAGCAGCTTGGTAGCGGGATCTGCCGGGGAGCTGTTTTTT. As protein: CASSLVAGSAGELFF.